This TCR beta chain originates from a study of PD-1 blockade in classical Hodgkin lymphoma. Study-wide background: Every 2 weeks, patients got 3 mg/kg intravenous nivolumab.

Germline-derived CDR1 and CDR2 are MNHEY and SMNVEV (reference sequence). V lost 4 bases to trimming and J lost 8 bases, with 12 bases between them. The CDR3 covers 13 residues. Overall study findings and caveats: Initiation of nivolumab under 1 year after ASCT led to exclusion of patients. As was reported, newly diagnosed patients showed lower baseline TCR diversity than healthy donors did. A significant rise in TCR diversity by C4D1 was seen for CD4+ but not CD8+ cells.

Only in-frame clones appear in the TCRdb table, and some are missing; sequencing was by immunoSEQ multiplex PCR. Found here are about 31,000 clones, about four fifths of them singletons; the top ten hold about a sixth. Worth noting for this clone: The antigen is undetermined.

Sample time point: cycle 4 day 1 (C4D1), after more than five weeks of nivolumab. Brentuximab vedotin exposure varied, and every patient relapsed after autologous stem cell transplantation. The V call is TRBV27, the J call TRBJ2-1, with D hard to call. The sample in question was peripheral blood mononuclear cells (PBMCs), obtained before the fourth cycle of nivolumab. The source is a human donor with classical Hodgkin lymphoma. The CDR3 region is CASSSIAGDEQFF. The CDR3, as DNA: TGTGCCAGCAGTTCTATAGCCGGAGATGAGCAGTTCTTC.